Listed here are 21 T cell receptor beta chains from one sample, sequenced in a study of CD8 T cells in ankylosing spondylitis. TCRdb reprocessed the 5' RACE reads with MiXCR, giving one entry per CDR3 protein. The sample has 250,000 to 400,000 distinct CDR3 sequences, about 9.9% seen once. The specimen was blood, either unsorted or a sorted T cell fraction (not recorded which). The receptors were sampled from a female donor with ankylosing spondylitis or in good health (not recorded which).

The J gene is TRBJ1-1, the V gene TRBV30; D is perhaps TRBD1 (5 bases). The CDR3 is made up of 11 amino acids. Trimming pared 5 bases from V and 1 base from J, leaving 5 bases between. Germline CDR1 and CDR2: GTSNPN and SVGIG (reference sequence). In DNA, the CDR3 is TGTGCCTGGGGGACGAACACTGAAGCTTTCTTT. It codes for CAWGTNTEAFF.

This clonotype turned up a few times. The CDR3 DNA reads as TGTGCCAGCAGCGAAGAGGGCCCAACTAATGAAAAACTGTTTTTT. Its translation: CASSEEGPTNEKLFF. V gene TRBV7-9 combines with J gene TRBJ1-4; the D is unclear. The CDR3 extends over 15 amino acids. V lost 5 bases and J lost 0, with 10 bases in between. Germline V gives CDR1 SEHNR, CDR2 FQNEAQ (reference sequence).

In this sample, this clonotype turned up many times. This sequence joins TRBV5-1 and TRBJ1-2; 8 bases match TRBD1. CDR3 length equals 13 residues. The germline gives CDR1 SGHRS, CDR2 YFSETQ. V trimming: 5 bases; J trimming: 4 bases; junction bases outside the gene matches: 4. DNA for the CDR3: TGCGCCAGCAGTCCTGGACAGGGCTATGGCTACACCTTC. Translating it yields CASSPGQGYGYTF.

V is TRBV6-6 and J is TRBJ1-4; 7 nucleotides align to TRBD1. CDR3 size: 12 residues. Germline trimming cut 6 bases from V and 10 bases from J; bases unmatched to any gene: 5. Per the germline V gene, CDR1 is MNHNY and CDR2 is SVGAGI (reference sequence). CDR3 coding DNA: TGTGCCAGCAGGTTACAGGGGCGAAAACTGTTTTTT. Its protein is CASRLQGRKLFF.

In regard to this clonotype: Given a much more abundant clone one base away, this may be a read error. This chain joins TRBV18 and TRBJ2-1; D not certain. V lost 2 bases and J lost 4, with 15 bases in between. Germline V gene data show CDR1 as KGHSH and CDR2 as LQKENI. The CDR3 covers 16 residues. This CDR3 reads CASSPVTGTRYNEQFF. The CDR3 nucleotides read TGTGCCAGCTCACCAGTGACCGGCACTCGGTACAATGAGCAGTTCTTC. Complete variable domain (other parts from reference TRBV18 and TRBJ2-1): NAGVMQNPRHLVRRRGQEARLRCSPMKGHSHVYWYRQLPEEGLKFMVYLQKENIIDESGMPKERFSAEFPKEGPSILRIQQVVRGDSAAYFCASSPVTGTRYNEQFFGPGTRLTVL.

V usage is TRBV20-1 and J usage is TRBJ2-3; no reliable D call. Germline-derived CDR1 and CDR2 are DFQATT and SNEGSKA (reference sequence). The CDR3 covers 11 residues. V lost 3 bases to trimming and J lost 5 bases, with 6 bases between them. The CDR3 spells CSASSLDTQYF. The CDR3, as DNA: TGCAGTGCTAGTAGTCTAGATACGCAGTATTTT.

Ten or more counts support this clonotype. The chain employs TRBV7-9 and TRBJ1-1; D gene unclear. V dropped 5 bases and J dropped 1 base, with 11 bases sitting between them. Germline CDR1 is SEHNR and CDR2 is FQNEAQ (reference sequence). The CDR3 runs to 14 residues. CDR3 bases: TGTGCCAGCAGCCTCAGCTCTGGGAACACTGAAGCTTTCTTT. It translates to CASSLSSGNTEAFF. The full variable domain, with the rest looked up from reference TRBV7-9 and TRBJ1-1, is DTGVSQNPRHKITKRGQNVTFRCDPISEHNRLYWYRQTLGQGPEFLTYFQNEAQLEKSRLLSDRFSAERPKGSFSTLEIQRTEQGDSAMYLCASSLSSGNTEAFFGQGTRLTVV.

This clonotype was seen a few times. The chain has TRBV20-1 and TRBJ2-2; D possibly corresponds to TRBD2 (7 bases). This CDR3 comprises 17 residues. The germline V and J ends were trimmed by 3 bases and 4 bases, with 21 bases remaining between them. Germline lookup yields CDR1 DFQATT and CDR2 SNEGSKA (reference sequence). The CDR3 region has the DNA TGCAGTGCTAGGGGCTATACTCGGGGGGCAGGCACCGGGGAGCTGTTTTTT. Translated: CSARGYTRGAGTGELFF.

The table lists this clonotype with many counts. The chain combines TRBV20-1 with TRBJ2-3; no definite D call. V lost 6 bases and J 1 base, leaving 11 bases between the germline ends. The germline gives CDR1 DFQATT, CDR2 SNEGSKA (reference sequence). The CDR3 contains 13 residues. CDR3: CSAKPGGTDTQYF. Here the CDR3 DNA reads TGCAGTGCAAAGCCTGGGGGCACAGATACGCAGTATTTT.

In this sample, this clonotype turned up many times. The chain is built from TRBV20-1 and TRBJ1-1; D is unresolved. This CDR3 region has 13 residues. V lost 3 bases and J lost 4, with 12 bases in between. Germline V gene lookup returns CDR1 DFQATT and CDR2 SNEGSKA (reference sequence). The CDR3 DNA reads as TGCAGTGCTAGTGAAGGGAGAACCACTGAAGCTTTCTTT. It yields the protein CSASEGRTTEAFF.

Worth noting for this clonotype: Germline and junction disagree at one end, which may indicate a read error. This chain links TRBV7-8 with TRBJ2-3, with 9 bases lining up with TRBD2. There are 17 residues in the CDR3. Germline V lookup: CDR1 SGHVS, CDR2 FQNEAQ. CDR3 coding DNA: TGTGCCAGCACCTTAAATACTCTAGCGGGAAGCACAGATACGCAGTATTTT. It specifies CASTLNTLAGSTDTQYF.

This clonotype was seen many times. V and J are TRBV29-1 and TRBJ2-1, with D unresolved. V dropped 2 bases and J dropped 6 bases, with 11 bases sitting between them. The CDR3 covers 13 residues. CDR1 SQVTM and CDR2 ANQGSEA come from the germline V gene. In nucleotides, the CDR3 is TGCAGCGTTGAACTAGAGGTACGCAATGAGCAGTTCTTC. Its translation is CSVELEVRNEQFF.

This clonotype has at least ten counts. V and J are TRBV20-1 and TRBJ2-2; 10 positions match TRBD2. Germline V lookup: CDR1 DFQATT, CDR2 SNEGSKA (reference sequence). The CDR3 sequence is 14 residues long. The V and J ends lost 2 bases and 8 bases, in that order; junction bases with no gene match: 5. CDR3 nucleotide sequence: TGCAGTGCTAGACGTAGCGGGAGGTTGGGGGAGCTGTTTTTT. Translation gives CSARRSGRLGELFF.

The DNA for the CDR3 is TGCAGTGCCCGGACTAGCGGAGCGTACCAAGAGACCCAGTACTTC. Protein product: CSARTSGAYQETQYF. This chain uses TRBV20-1 with TRBJ2-5; 10 bases are shared with TRBD2. Germline V lookup: CDR1 DFQATT, CDR2 SNEGSKA (reference sequence). V shed 6 bases and J 0 bases; nucleotides not matched to a gene: 7. CDR3 length: 15 residues.

Many counts were recorded for this clonotype. The chain is built from TRBV12-3 or TRBV12-4 and TRBJ2-6, with D unclear. Trimming removed 9 bases from V and 0 bases from J, with 12 bases in between. CDR3 length equals 15 residues. DNA of the CDR3: TGTGCCAGTTCGGGCCGGTTCTCTGGGGCCAACGTCCTGACTTTC. Its protein product is CASSGRFSGANVLTF.

This clonotype was seen many times. For the CDR3, the DNA is TGTGCCACCAAGTTACAGGGCTCTACTAATGAAAAACTGTTTTTT. Its translation is CATKLQGSTNEKLFF. V usage is TRBV15 and J usage is TRBJ1-4, with TRBD1 as a possible D gene (6 bases). The CDR3 consists of 15 residues. CDR1 is LNHNV, CDR2 YYDKDF, per germline (reference sequence). The ends were cut back, 7 bases at V and 2 bases at J, with 14 bases in the middle.

The chain uses TRBV28 and TRBJ1-5, with D uncertain. The V gene lost 2 bases and the J gene lost 0 bases, with 8 bases spanning the gap. The CDR3 has 15 residues. CDR1 is MDHEN and CDR2 is SYDVKM in the germline V gene. The CDR3 here is CASSLAGSSNQPQHF. Here the CDR3 DNA reads TGTGCCAGCAGTTTAGCGGGAAGTAGCAATCAGCCCCAGCATTTT.

This clonotype has at least ten counts. This chain links TRBV12-3 or TRBV12-4 with TRBJ2-1; TRBD2 might be the D (6 bases). This CDR3 has 15 amino acids. Trimming pared 5 bases from V and 5 bases from J, leaving 16 bases between. The CDR3 sequence: CASSPRLGNNNEQFF. In nucleotides, the CDR3 is TGTGCCAGCAGTCCCAGACTAGGAAACAACAATGAGCAGTTCTTC.

The chain is built from TRBV3-1 and TRBJ1-1; 9 bases agree with TRBD1. V was clipped by 6 bases and J by 0 bases; unmatched bases: 8. In germline, CDR1 is LGHDT, CDR2 YNNKEL (reference sequence). The CDR3 is 16 amino acids. The CDR3 DNA is TGTGCCAGCAGATTTGGGACAGGGCGTATGAACACTGAAGCTTTCTTT. Encoded protein: CASRFGTGRMNTEAFF.

The chain combines TRBV20-1 with TRBJ1-6; possibly TRBD1 for D (5 bases). The CDR3 length is 16 residues. CDR1 DFQATT and CDR2 SNEGSKA come from the germline V gene (reference sequence). The V gene lost 3 bases and the J gene lost 0 bases, with 12 bases spanning the gap. The CDR3 sequence is CSASSGTRSYNSPLHF. The CDR3 coding sequence is TGCAGTGCTAGCTCGGGGACTCGCTCCTATAATTCACCCCTCCACTTT.

The sample holds many counts of this clonotype. The chain employs TRBV29-1 and TRBJ1-4; TRBD1 might be the D (5 bases). V was trimmed by 0 bases and J by 8 bases, leaving 10 bases between them. The CDR3 consists of 13 residues. From germline, CDR1 is SQVTM and CDR2 ANQGSEA. Here the CDR3 DNA reads TGCAGCGTTGAAGAACGGGGCACCGAAAAACTGTTTTTT. Its protein is CSVEERGTEKLFF.